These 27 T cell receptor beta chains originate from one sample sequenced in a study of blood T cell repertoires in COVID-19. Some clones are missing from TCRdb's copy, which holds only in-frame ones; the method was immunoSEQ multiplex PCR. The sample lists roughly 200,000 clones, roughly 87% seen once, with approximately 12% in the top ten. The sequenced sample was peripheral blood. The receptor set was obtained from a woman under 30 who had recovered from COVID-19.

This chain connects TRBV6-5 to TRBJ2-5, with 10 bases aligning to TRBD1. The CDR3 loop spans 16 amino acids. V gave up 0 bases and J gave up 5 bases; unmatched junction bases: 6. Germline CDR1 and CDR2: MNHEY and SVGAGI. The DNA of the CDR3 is TGTGCCAGCAGTTACTCGAGGGGACAGGGGCTGGAGACCCAGTACTTC. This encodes CASSYSRGQGLETQYF.

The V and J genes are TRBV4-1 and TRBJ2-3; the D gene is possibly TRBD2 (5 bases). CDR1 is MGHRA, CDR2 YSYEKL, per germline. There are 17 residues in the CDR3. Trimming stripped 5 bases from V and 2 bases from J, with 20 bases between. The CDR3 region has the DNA TGCGCCAGCAGCGCGACGTCAGCTGCGGGTTCCACAGATACGCAGTATTTT. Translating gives CASSATSAAGSTDTQYF.

The CDR3 DNA follows: TGTGCCAGCTCGGCAGTACCTAATGAAAAACTGTTTTTT. Translation: CASSAVPNEKLFF. The rearrangement uses TRBV18 and TRBJ1-4; D not certain. With 6 bases removed from V and 3 bases from J, the gap between germline ends came to 8 bases. The CDR3 totals 13 residues. From germline, CDR1 is KGHSH and CDR2 LQKENI.

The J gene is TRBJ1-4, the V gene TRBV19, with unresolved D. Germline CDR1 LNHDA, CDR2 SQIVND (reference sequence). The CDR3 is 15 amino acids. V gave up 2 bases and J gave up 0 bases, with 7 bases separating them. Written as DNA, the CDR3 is TGTGCCAGTAGTATAAGTGGCTCAACTAATGAAAAACTGTTTTTT. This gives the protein CASSISGSTNEKLFF.

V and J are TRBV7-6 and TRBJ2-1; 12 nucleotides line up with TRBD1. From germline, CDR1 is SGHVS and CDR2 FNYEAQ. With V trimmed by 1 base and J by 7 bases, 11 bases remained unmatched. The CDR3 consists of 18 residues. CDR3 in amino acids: CASSLEGWRDRGPNEQFF. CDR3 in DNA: TGTGCCAGCAGCTTAGAGGGTTGGCGGGACAGGGGGCCTAATGAGCAGTTCTTC. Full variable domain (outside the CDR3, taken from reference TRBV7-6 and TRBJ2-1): GAGVSQSPRYKVTKRGQDVALRCDPISGHVSLYWYRQALGQGPEFLTYFNYEAQQDKSGLPNDRFSAERPEGSISTLTIQRTEQRDSAMYRCASSLEGWRDRGPNEQFFGPGTRLTVL.

The CDR3 here is CASRGTSVQETQYF. CDR3 nucleotide sequence: TGTGCCAGCAGAGGGACTAGCGTGCAAGAGACCCAGTACTTC. The chain is built from TRBV27 and TRBJ2-5; 10 nucleotides align to TRBD2. This CDR3 contains 14 residues. Trimming removed 6 bases from V and 2 bases from J; junction bases left unmatched: 3. Looked up from germline, CDR1 is MNHEY and CDR2 is SMNVEV (reference sequence).

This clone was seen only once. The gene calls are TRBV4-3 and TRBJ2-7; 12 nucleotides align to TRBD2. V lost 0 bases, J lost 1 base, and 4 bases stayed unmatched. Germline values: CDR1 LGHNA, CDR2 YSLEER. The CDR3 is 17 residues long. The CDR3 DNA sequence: TGCGCCAGCAGCCAAGAGAGTCTAGCGGGAGGGTCCTACGAGCAGTACTTC. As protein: CASSQESLAGGSYEQYF.

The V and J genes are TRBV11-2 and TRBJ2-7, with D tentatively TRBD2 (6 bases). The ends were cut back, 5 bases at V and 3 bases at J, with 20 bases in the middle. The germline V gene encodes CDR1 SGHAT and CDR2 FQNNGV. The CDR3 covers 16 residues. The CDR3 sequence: CASSPPTGRPLYEQYF. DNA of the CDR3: TGTGCCAGCAGCCCTCCCACCGGGAGACCTCTCTACGAGCAGTACTTC.

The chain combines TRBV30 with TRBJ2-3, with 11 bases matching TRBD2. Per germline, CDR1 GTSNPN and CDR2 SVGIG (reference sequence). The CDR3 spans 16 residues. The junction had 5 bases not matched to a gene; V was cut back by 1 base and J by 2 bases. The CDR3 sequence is CAWSGRTSGPTDTQYF. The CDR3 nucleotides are TGTGCCTGGAGTGGTCGGACTAGCGGGCCCACAGATACGCAGTATTTT.

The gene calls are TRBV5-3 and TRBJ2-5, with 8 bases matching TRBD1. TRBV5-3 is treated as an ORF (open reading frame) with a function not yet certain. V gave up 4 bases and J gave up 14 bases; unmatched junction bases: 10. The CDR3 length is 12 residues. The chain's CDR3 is CARSPGQGLIYF. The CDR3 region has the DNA TGTGCCAGAAGCCCAGGACAGGGTTTAATATACTTC.

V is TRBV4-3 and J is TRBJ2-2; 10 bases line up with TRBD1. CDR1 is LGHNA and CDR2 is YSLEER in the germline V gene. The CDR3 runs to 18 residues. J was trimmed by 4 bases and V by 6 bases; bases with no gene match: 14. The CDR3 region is CASSLGTGASLATGELFF. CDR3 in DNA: TGCGCCAGCAGTCTCGGGACAGGGGCCTCGTTGGCCACCGGGGAGCTGTTTTTT.

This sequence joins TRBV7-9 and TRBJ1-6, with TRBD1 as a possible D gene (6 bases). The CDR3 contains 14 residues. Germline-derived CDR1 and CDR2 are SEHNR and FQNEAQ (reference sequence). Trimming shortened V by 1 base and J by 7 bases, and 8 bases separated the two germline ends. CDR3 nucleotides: TGTGCCAGCAGCTTAGAACAGGGAAATTCACCCCTCCACTTT. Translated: CASSLEQGNSPLHF.

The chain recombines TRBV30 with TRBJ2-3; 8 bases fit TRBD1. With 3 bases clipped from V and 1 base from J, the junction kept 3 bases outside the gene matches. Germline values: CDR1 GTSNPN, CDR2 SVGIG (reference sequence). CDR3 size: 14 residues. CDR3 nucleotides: TGTGCCTGGAGCCAGACAGGGGGCACAGATACGCAGTATTTT. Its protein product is CAWSQTGGTDTQYF.

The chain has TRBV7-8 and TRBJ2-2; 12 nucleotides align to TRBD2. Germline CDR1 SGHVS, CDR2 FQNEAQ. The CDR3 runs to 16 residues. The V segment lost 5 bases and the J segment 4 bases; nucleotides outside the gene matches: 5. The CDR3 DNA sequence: TGTGCCAGCAGCGGAACTAGCGGGAGGCCCACCGGGGAGCTGTTTTTT. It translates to CASSGTSGRPTGELFF.

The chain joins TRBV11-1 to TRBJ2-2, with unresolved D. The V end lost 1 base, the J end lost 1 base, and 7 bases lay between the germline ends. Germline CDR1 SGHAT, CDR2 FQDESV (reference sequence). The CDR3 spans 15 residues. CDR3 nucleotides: TGTGCCAGCAGCTTAGTTTCAGGGAACACCGGGGAGCTGTTTTTT. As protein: CASSLVSGNTGELFF.

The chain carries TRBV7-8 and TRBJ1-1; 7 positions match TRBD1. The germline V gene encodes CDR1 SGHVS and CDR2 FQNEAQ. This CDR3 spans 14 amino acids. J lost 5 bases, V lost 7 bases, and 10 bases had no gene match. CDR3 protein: CASTKQGLPTEAFF. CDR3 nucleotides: TGTGCCAGCACCAAACAGGGGTTGCCGACTGAAGCTTTCTTT.

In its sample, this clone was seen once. CDR3 nucleotides: TGCAGCGTTGCCACCATGATCACGGACACTGAAGCTTTCTTT. Its protein is CSVATMITDTEAFF. V gene TRBV29-1 combines with J gene TRBJ1-1; D uncertain. V lost 4 bases and J lost 3, with 15 bases in between. The CDR3 extends over 14 amino acids. CDR1 and CDR2 (germline): SQVTM, ANQGSEA.

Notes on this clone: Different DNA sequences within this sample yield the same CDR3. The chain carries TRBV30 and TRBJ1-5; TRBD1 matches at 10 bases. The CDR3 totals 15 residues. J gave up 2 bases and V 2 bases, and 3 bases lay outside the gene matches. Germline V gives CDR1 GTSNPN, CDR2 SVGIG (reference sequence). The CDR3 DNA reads TGTGCCTGGAGTCTAGGACAGGGGGGCAATCAGCCCCAGCATTTT. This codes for CAWSLGQGGNQPQHF.

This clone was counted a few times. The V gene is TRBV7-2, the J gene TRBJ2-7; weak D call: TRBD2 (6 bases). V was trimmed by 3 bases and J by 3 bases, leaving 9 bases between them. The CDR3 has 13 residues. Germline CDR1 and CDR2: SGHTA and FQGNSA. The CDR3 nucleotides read TGTGCCAGCAGCTTGCAGGGAGGCTACGAGCAGTACTTC. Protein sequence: CASSLQGGYEQYF. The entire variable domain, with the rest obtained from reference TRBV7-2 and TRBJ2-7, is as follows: GAGVSQSPSNKVTEKGKDVELRCDPISGHTALYWYRQSLGQGLEFLIYFQGNSAPDKSGLPSDRFSAERTGGSVSTLTIQRTQQEDSAVYLCASSLQGGYEQYFGPGTRLTVT.

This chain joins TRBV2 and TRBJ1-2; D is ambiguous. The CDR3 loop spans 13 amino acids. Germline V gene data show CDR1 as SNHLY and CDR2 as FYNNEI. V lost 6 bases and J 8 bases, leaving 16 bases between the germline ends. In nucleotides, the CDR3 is TGTGCCAGCAGCGACCTCGCGGGCGGGGGCTACACCTTC. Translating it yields CASSDLAGGGYTF.

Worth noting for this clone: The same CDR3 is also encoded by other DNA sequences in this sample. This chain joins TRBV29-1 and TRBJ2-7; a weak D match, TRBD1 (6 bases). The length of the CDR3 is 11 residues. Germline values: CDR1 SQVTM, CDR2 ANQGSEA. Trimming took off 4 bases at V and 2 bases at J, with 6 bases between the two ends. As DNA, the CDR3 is TGCAGCGTTGGGACAGCCTACGAGCAGTACTTC. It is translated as CSVGTAYEQYF.

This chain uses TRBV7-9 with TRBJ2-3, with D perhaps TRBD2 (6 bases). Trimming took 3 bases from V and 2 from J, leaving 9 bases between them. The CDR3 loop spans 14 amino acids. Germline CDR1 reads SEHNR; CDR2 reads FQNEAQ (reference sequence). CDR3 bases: TGTGCCAGCAGCTTGTGGACTAACACAGATACGCAGTATTTT. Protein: CASSLWTNTDTQYF.

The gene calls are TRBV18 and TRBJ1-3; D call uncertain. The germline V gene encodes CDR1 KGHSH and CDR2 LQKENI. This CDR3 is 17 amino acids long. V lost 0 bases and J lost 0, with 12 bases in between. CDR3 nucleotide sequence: TGTGCCAGCTCACCACCGAACGGAGGGCTCTCTGGAAACACCATATATTTT. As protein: CASSPPNGGLSGNTIYF. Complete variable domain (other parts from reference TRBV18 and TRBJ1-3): NAGVMQNPRHLVRRRGQEARLRCSPMKGHSHVYWYRQLPEEGLKFMVYLQKENIIDESGMPKERFSAEFPKEGPSILRIQQVVRGDSAAYFCASSPPNGGLSGNTIYFGEGSWLTVV.

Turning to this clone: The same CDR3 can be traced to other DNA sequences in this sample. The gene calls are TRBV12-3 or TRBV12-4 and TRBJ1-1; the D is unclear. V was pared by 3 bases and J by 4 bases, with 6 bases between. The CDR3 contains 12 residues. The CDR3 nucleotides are TGTGCCAGCAGTTTGGGGAGCACTGAAGCTTTCTTT. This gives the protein CASSLGSTEAFF.

The DNA for the CDR3 is TGCAGCGTTGAAGGGACAGGGTATCCCTACGAGCAGTACTTC. Protein: CSVEGTGYPYEQYF. This chain uses TRBV29-1 with TRBJ2-7; the match to TRBD1 covers 8 bases. The CDR3 consists of 14 residues. V was pared by 1 base and J by 2 bases, with 4 bases of the junction left unmatched. Per the germline V gene, CDR1 is SQVTM and CDR2 is ANQGSEA.

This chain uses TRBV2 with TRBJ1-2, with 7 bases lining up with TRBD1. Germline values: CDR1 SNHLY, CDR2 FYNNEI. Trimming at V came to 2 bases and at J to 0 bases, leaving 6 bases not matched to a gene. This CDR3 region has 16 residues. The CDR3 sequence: CASSELGQRANYGYTF. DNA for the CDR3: TGTGCCAGCAGTGAACTGGGACAGCGTGCTAACTATGGCTACACCTTC.

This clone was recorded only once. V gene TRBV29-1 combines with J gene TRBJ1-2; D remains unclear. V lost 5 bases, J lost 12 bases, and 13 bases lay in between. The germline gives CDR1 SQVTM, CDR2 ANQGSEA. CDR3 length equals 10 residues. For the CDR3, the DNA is TGCAGCGTTCTAAAGGAGGTAAACACCTTC. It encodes CSVLKEVNTF.